This TCR beta chain was captured in a study of shared clonotypes between healthy human individuals. The CDR3 covers 15 residues. In germline, CDR1 is MNHNY, CDR2 SVGAGI (reference sequence). The V end was cut by 2 bases, the J end by 0 bases, with 11 bases between. Method: immunoSEQ multiplex PCR; TCRdb's copy keeps in-frame clones and lacks some. The sample has some 1 million clones, 70% to 80% seen once; the top ten hold approximately 1.5%. Study-wide points: Sampling covered blood only; tissue repertoires likely differ. An effect of sequencing depth on clonotype sharing among donors was expected. Shared clonotypes across all four donors exceeded non-shared ones in generation probability.

Note on this clone: What it recognizes is unknown.

The rearrangement joins TRBV6-6 to TRBJ2-7; maybe TRBD2 (6 bases). The sequenced material came from memory CD4+ T cells sorted from blood. Indicated subset: CD45RA-negative fraction. The sequence derives from a man younger than 35 in good health. The CDR3 region has the DNA TGTGCCAGCAGTTACCCTAGCGCGAGCTCCTACGAGCAGTACTTC. Protein sequence: CASSYPSASSYEQYF.